These T cell receptor beta chains were read from a single sample in a study of shared clonotypes between healthy human individuals. Data came from immunoSEQ multiplex PCR; TCRdb stores just in-frame clones and leaves some out. The sample consists of roughly 2.1 million clones, 85% to 95% of them appearing once. The sequenced sample consisted of naive CD8+ T cells from PBMCs. These receptors came from a man younger than 30 in good health. Some clones in this sample may be carry-over from other donors' samples. Each CDR3 is given with its conserved first and last residue. The D gene is left open where the match is weak. Clone size, where shown, is once, few, many, or a class for clones that have expanded.

J	D	size	V	CDR3	DNA
TRBJ2-3	-	once	TRBV27	CASREEPLGASYTDTQYF	TGTGCCAGCAGAGAAGAGCCCTTGGGGGCGTCATACACAGATACGCAGTATTTT
TRBJ2-5	-	-	TRBV6-5	CASVGTVQETQYF	TGTGCCAGCGTAGGGACGGTACAAGAGACCCAGTACTTC
TRBJ1-2	-	-	TRBV19	CASVGVYGYTF	TGTGCCAGCGTAGGTGTCTATGGCTACACCTTC
TRBJ2-7	-	-	TRBV27	CASSLWLGAGVDEQYF	TGTGCCAGCAGTTTATGGTTGGGGGCGGGGGTTGACGAGCAGTACTTC
TRBJ2-7	TRBD1	-	TRBV28	CASSLWPPGTETYEQYF	TGTGCCAGCAGTTTATGGCCCCCCGGGACAGAAACCTACGAGCAGTACTTC
TRBJ2-1	TRBD2	-	TRBV5-4	CASSLKRESKNEQFF	TGTGCCAGCAGCTTGAAGCGGGAGTCAAAGAATGAGCAGTTCTTC
TRBJ2-7	-	-	TRBV27	CASSLRGAPPYEQYF	TGTGCCAGCAGTTTACGGGGGGCGCCACCCTACGAGCAGTACTTC
TRBJ2-1	TRBD2	-	TRBV4-1	CASSQDGLAGGIYNEQFF	TGCGCCAGCAGCCAAGACGGGCTAGCGGGAGGGATCTACAATGAGCAGTTCTTC
TRBJ1-5	TRBD1	-	TRBV5-1	CASSQIQGVVGQPQHF	TGCGCCAGCAGTCAAATCCAGGGGGTGGTAGGTCAGCCCCAGCATTTT
TRBJ2-1	TRBD2	-	TRBV19	CASRSVLAGVYNEQFF	TGTGCCAGTAGGTCCGTATTAGCGGGAGTCTACAATGAGCAGTTCTTC
TRBJ1-2	-	-	TRBV7-9	CASSLGTGVYTF	TGTGCCAGCAGCTTAGGTACTGGGGTCTACACCTTC
TRBJ2-4	-	-	TRBV27	CASSPGWVGNIQYF	TGTGCCAGCAGCCCCGGCTGGGTAGGCAACATTCAGTACTTC
TRBJ2-7	-	-	TRBV7-8	CASSLAGVASGFYEQYF	TGTGCCAGCAGCTTAGCGGGGGTAGCGTCAGGATTCTACGAGCAGTACTTC
TRBJ2-2	-	-	TRBV19	CASSVGTRNTGELFF	TGTGCCAGTAGTGTGGGAACAAGGAACACCGGGGAGCTGTTTTTT
TRBJ2-7	TRBD2	-	TRBV10-3	CAISVRGLANTYEQYF	TGTGCCATCAGTGTTAGGGGACTAGCGAATACCTACGAGCAGTACTTC
TRBJ1-1	-	-	TRBV29-1	CSVFFLGRRSTEAFF	TGCAGCGTTTTCTTCCTAGGCCGACGGAGCACTGAAGCTTTCTTT
TRBJ1-5	-	few	TRBV19	CASSIRDSNQPQHF	TGTGCCAGTAGTATCAGAGATAGCAATCAGCCCCAGCATTTT
TRBJ2-7	-	once	TRBV5-1	CASSLYGTEQYF	TGCGCCAGCAGCTTGTATGGTACCGAGCAGTACTTC
TRBJ1-2	-	-	TRBV5-4	CASSSREELYGYTF	TGTGCCAGCAGCTCCCGGGAGGAGCTCTATGGCTACACCTTC
TRBJ1-3	-	-	TRBV9	CASSVGVALGNTIYF	TGTGCCAGCAGCGTTGGAGTGGCGCTTGGAAACACCATATATTTT
TRBJ2-1	TRBD2	-	TRBV7-9	CASSLSGDSYNEQFF	TGTGCCAGCAGCCTCAGCGGGGACTCCTACAATGAGCAGTTCTTC
TRBJ2-7	TRBD2	-	TRBV25-1	CASGGTSSSSTYEQYF	TGTGCCAGCGGGGGGACTAGCTCTTCCTCTACCTACGAGCAGTACTTC
TRBJ1-2	-	-	TRBV29-1	CSVEVTEKANYGYTF	TGCAGCGTTGAAGTCACAGAGAAAGCTAACTATGGCTACACCTTC
TRBJ2-3	-	-	TRBV2	CASTRGTFTDTQYF	TGTGCCAGCACTAGGGGCACCTTCACAGATACGCAGTATTTT
TRBJ2-1	-	-	TRBV5-6	CASSQTSSYEQFF	TGTGCCAGCAGCCAAACTAGCTCCTATGAGCAGTTCTTC
TRBJ1-1	-	-	TRBV9	CASSVAGRANTEAFF	TGTGCCAGCAGCGTGGCGGGACGGGCTAACACTGAAGCTTTCTTT
TRBJ1-4	TRBD1	-	TRBV4-1	CASSQPGQWEKLFF	TGCGCCAGCAGCCAACCGGGACAGTGGGAAAAACTGTTTTTT
TRBJ2-2	-	-	TRBV13	CASSPRSPNTGELFF	TGTGCCAGCAGCCCACGGTCCCCGAACACCGGGGAGCTGTTTTTT
TRBJ2-7	-	-	TRBV25-1	CASSESYGAAYEQYF	TGTGCCAGCAGTGAAAGCTATGGGGCGGCCTACGAGCAGTACTTC
TRBJ2-1	-	-	TRBV19	CASSMYLGKSYNEQFF	TGTGCCAGTAGTATGTACCTGGGGAAGTCCTACAATGAGCAGTTCTTC
TRBJ2-2	TRBD1	-	TRBV27	CASSSVLPFKTGDATGELFF	TGTGCCAGCAGTTCCGTCCTCCCCTTTAAAACAGGGGACGCTACCGGGGAGCTGTTTTTT
TRBJ2-7	TRBD2	-	TRBV7-2	CASSLTSGGHYEQYF	TGTGCCAGCAGCTTAACTAGCGGGGGGCATTACGAGCAGTACTTC
TRBJ2-2	-	-	TRBV11-2	CASSLVRDLRSTGELFF	TGTGCCAGCAGCTTAGTCCGGGACCTGCGGAGCACCGGGGAGCTGTTTTTT
TRBJ2-7	-	-	TRBV19	CASSRPDSPYEQYF	TGTGCCAGTAGCCGTCCGGACAGTCCCTACGAGCAGTACTTC
TRBJ2-7	-	-	TRBV6-1	CASRTVLLYEQYF	TGTGCCAGCAGGACTGTTCTGCTCTACGAGCAGTACTTC
TRBJ2-5	TRBD2	once	TRBV27	CASSLVRTGGPETQYF	TGTGCCAGCAGTTTGGTCAGGACGGGAGGGCCGGAGACCCAGTACTTC
TRBJ2-1	TRBD1	-	TRBV29-1	CSSKGQGHQNEQFF	TGCAGCTCTAAAGGACAGGGCCATCAGAATGAGCAGTTCTTC
TRBJ2-1	-	-	TRBV7-9	CASSPRTKNNEQFF	TGTGCCAGTTCTCCCCGGACGAAAAACAATGAGCAGTTCTTC
TRBJ2-2	-	-	TRBV19	CASSIGLARELFF	TGTGCCAGTAGTATCGGACTTGCCCGGGAGCTGTTTTTT
TRBJ2-3	-	-	TRBV7-2	CASSSVNKGPQYF	TGTGCCAGCAGCTCCGTCAACAAAGGACCGCAGTATTTT